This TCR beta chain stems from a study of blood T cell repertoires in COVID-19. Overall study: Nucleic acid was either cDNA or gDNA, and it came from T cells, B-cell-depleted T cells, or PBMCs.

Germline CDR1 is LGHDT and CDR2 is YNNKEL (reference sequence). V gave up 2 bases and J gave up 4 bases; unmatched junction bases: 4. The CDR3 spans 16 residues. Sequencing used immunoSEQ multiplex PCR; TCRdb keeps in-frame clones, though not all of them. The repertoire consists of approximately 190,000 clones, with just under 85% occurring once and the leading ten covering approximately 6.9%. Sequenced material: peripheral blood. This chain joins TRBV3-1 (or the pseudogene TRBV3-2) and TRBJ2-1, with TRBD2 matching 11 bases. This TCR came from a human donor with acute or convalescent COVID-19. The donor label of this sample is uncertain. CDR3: CASSQLTSGDYNEQFF. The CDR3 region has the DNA TGTGCCAGCAGCCAACTGACTAGCGGGGATTACAATGAGCAGTTCTTC.